The 30 T cell receptor beta chains given below trace back to one sample, sequenced in a study of blood T cell repertoires in COVID-19. Generated by immunoSEQ multiplex PCR, the TCRdb table keeps only in-frame clones and is missing some. The table has approximately 170,000 clones, about 85% seen once; the top ten hold approximately 8%. Sequencing input: PBMCs or T cells enriched from blood (not recorded which). The receptors stem from a woman between 50 and 59 years old who had recovered from COVID-19.

This clone showed up just once. The V gene is TRBV7-2, the J gene TRBJ1-4; possible D gene TRBD1, 5 bases. The CDR3 length is 15 residues. Trimming pared 7 bases from V and 0 bases from J, leaving 12 bases between. Germline CDR1 reads SGHTA; CDR2 reads FQGNSA. The CDR3 nucleotides are TGTGCCAGCAACGGGAGGGGTTCAACTAATGAAAAACTGTTTTTT. Translating it yields CASNGRGSTNEKLFF.

This clone was observed once. V is TRBV4-1 and J is TRBJ1-1, with 7 bases identical to TRBD1. With 0 bases clipped from V and 0 bases from J, the junction kept 4 bases outside the gene matches. The CDR3 extends over 16 amino acids. Germline loops: CDR1 MGHRA, CDR2 YSYEKL. The CDR3 reads CASSQDTTGVNTEAFF. CDR3 DNA: TGCGCCAGCAGCCAAGATACCACAGGGGTGAACACTGAAGCTTTCTTT.

This clone was observed at least ten times. The chain combines TRBV19 with TRBJ1-6; 7 nucleotides agree with TRBD1. The CDR3 is 14 amino acids. Germline CDR1 reads LNHDA; CDR2 reads SQIVND (reference sequence). J gave up 10 bases and V 4 bases, and 7 bases lay outside the gene matches. CDR3 in amino acids: CASSNRGVESPLHF. The CDR3 DNA follows: TGTGCCAGTAGTAACAGGGGAGTAGAGTCACCCCTCCACTTT.

This chain joins TRBV27 and TRBJ2-1; tentatively, D is TRBD2 (6 bases). CDR3 length: 15 residues. Germline loops: CDR1 MNHEY, CDR2 SMNVEV (reference sequence). V dropped 4 bases and J dropped 6 bases, with 16 bases sitting between them. DNA of the CDR3: TGTGCCAGCAGTTCGGTAGCGGCCCCCCTCAATGAGCAGTTCTTC. Residues: CASSSVAAPLNEQFF.

The rearrangement joins TRBV12-5 to TRBJ1-2; 8 bases line up with TRBD1. Germline CDR1 is LGHNT and CDR2 is FRNRAP. This CDR3 contains 13 residues. Trimming at V came to 1 base and at J to 7 bases, leaving 2 bases not matched to a gene. CDR3 bases: TGTGCTAGTGGTTTGGAACAGGGGGGTGGCTACACCTTC. Translating gives CASGLEQGGGYTF.

V usage is TRBV6-5 and J usage is TRBJ1-2, with a weak D call TRBD1 (6 bases). The CDR3 totals 14 residues. The V and J ends lost 5 bases and 8 bases respectively, with 18 bases between them. The germline CDR1 and CDR2 sequences are MNHEY and SVGAGI. CDR3 coding DNA: TGTGCCAGCAGTCACGGGGTTACAGGGTACGGCTACACCTTC. It translates to CASSHGVTGYGYTF.

J is TRBJ1-1 and V is TRBV5-1, with 8 bases matching TRBD1. The CDR3 is 15 amino acids. CDR1 and CDR2 (germline): SGHRS, YFSETQ. The V segment lost 4 bases and the J segment 5 bases; nucleotides outside the gene matches: 10. The CDR3 DNA reads as TGCGCCAGCAGCCTAACTGGACAGGGTGGGACTGAAGCTTTCTTT. This codes for CASSLTGQGGTEAFF.

The chain links TRBV10-3 to TRBJ1-1; 8 bases map to TRBD1. The germline CDR1 and CDR2 sequences are ENHRY and SYGVKD. This CDR3 comprises 14 residues. The V gene end was trimmed by 6 bases and the J gene end by 5 bases; junction bases not matched to a gene: 8. The CDR3 DNA reads as TGTGCCATCAGAGTGCAGGGGGCAAAAACTGAAGCTTTCTTT. It specifies CAIRVQGAKTEAFF.

V is TRBV5-1 and J is TRBJ2-5, with 9 bases aligning to TRBD1. The CDR3 extends over 15 amino acids. The trim removed 5 bases at V and 2 bases at J, leaving 7 bases unmatched. Germline CDR1 reads SGHRS; CDR2 reads YFSETQ. Here the CDR3 reads CASSTGGEYQETQYF. In DNA form, the CDR3 reads TGCGCCAGCAGTACAGGGGGCGAATATCAAGAGACCCAGTACTTC.

The chain couples TRBV12-3 or TRBV12-4 to TRBJ2-7; D is uncertain. Trimming removed 6 bases at V and 2 bases at J, with 11 bases between. This CDR3 is built from 13 residues. CDR3 loop: CASSARHTYEQYF. In DNA, the CDR3 is TGTGCCAGCAGCGCCAGGCACACCTACGAGCAGTACTTC.

The chain carries TRBV6-5 and TRBJ2-1; the match to TRBD1 covers 8 bases. Germline assignment: CDR1 MNHEY and CDR2 SVGAGI. V shed 7 bases, J shed 3 bases, and the junction held 8 bases outside the gene matches. The CDR3 runs to 15 residues. CDR3 loop: CASTYGQGFYNEQFF. CDR3 in DNA: TGTGCCAGCACCTACGGACAGGGTTTCTACAATGAGCAGTTCTTC.

This chain links TRBV12-3 or TRBV12-4 with TRBJ2-7; 8 nucleotides match TRBD2. J was trimmed by 6 bases and V by 7 bases; bases with no gene match: 5. CDR3 length equals 12 residues. The CDR3 sequence is CASTPGGAEQYF. CDR3 sequence (DNA): TGTGCCAGCACCCCGGGGGGGGCCGAGCAGTACTTC.

V and J are TRBV7-6 and TRBJ1-1, with 8 bases identical to TRBD1. CDR1 is SGHVS and CDR2 is FNYEAQ in the germline V gene. V shed 5 bases, J shed 4 bases, and the junction held 9 bases outside the gene matches. This CDR3 has 15 amino acids. The CDR3: CASSHRTGLVTEAFF. CDR3 nucleotide sequence: TGTGCCAGCAGCCATCGGACAGGGCTGGTCACTGAAGCTTTCTTT.

This chain connects TRBV3-1 (or the pseudogene TRBV3-2) to TRBJ1-6, with a weak D call TRBD1 (5 bases). V was shortened by 1 base and J by 10 bases, with 17 bases between the two germline ends. CDR1 is LGHDT and CDR2 is YNNKEL in the germline V gene (reference sequence). The CDR3 has 16 residues. The CDR3 region is CASSQGGGVVGSPLHF. The CDR3 nucleotides read TGTGCCAGCAGCCAAGGCGGGGGGGTTGTCGGGTCACCCCTCCACTTT.

This clone has a single count. This chain uses TRBV11-2 with TRBJ2-5, with 12 bases lining up with TRBD2. This CDR3 comprises 17 residues. Germline V gene sequence: CDR1 SGHAT, CDR2 FQNNGV. V dropped 6 bases and J dropped 4; count of bases not matched to a gene: 12. The CDR3 spells CASRRTPSGRAGETQYF. The CDR3, as DNA: TGTGCCAGCAGACGTACGCCTAGCGGGAGGGCCGGAGAGACCCAGTACTTC.

This sequence joins TRBV27 and TRBJ1-1; 10 bases are a match to TRBD1. Germline V lookup: CDR1 MNHEY, CDR2 SMNVEV (reference sequence). J gave up 4 bases and V 3 bases, and 2 bases lay outside the gene matches. This CDR3 has 14 amino acids. CDR3 residues: CASSFRTGGTEAFF. The DNA of the CDR3 is TGTGCCAGCAGTTTTCGGACAGGGGGCACTGAAGCTTTCTTT.

This chain links TRBV7-9 with TRBJ2-4; 11 bases match TRBD1. The germline gives CDR1 SEHNR, CDR2 FQNEAQ (reference sequence). The J segment lost 7 bases and the V segment lost 5 bases, leaving 4 bases of the junction unmatched. The CDR3 is made up of 14 amino acids. CDR3 nucleotides: TGTGCCAGCAGCCTAGGACAGGGGGCGAACATTCAGTACTTC. Its protein product is CASSLGQGANIQYF.

The sample holds many counts of this clone. V and J are TRBV14 and TRBJ2-7; 11 bases align to TRBD1. The CDR3 is 15 residues long. Per germline, CDR1 SGHDN and CDR2 FVKESK. The V and J ends lost 3 bases and 4 bases, in that order; junction bases with no gene match: 5. The CDR3 sequence: CASSHPGTGGYEQYF. The DNA of the CDR3 is TGTGCCAGCAGCCATCCCGGGACAGGGGGTTACGAGCAGTACTTC.

The J gene is TRBJ1-2, the V gene TRBV10-3, with D hard to call. CDR3 length: 15 residues. Germline lookup yields CDR1 ENHRY and CDR2 SYGVKD. Trimming removed 2 bases from V and 0 bases from J, with 10 bases in between. CDR3 nucleotides: TGTGCCATCAGTGAGCCCTTGGCAGCTAACTATGGCTACACCTTC. It yields the protein CAISEPLAANYGYTF.

V and J are TRBV4-1 and TRBJ2-6; 11 bases fit TRBD1. This CDR3 has 18 residues. CDR1 is MGHRA and CDR2 is YSYEKL in the germline V gene. Losses at the gene ends were 4 bases for V and 1 base for J; bases not matched to a gene: 6. CDR3 amino acids: CASSPGQGARSGANVLTF. CDR3 nucleotide sequence: TGCGCCAGCAGCCCTGGACAGGGGGCGCGTTCTGGGGCCAACGTCCTGACTTTC.

The chain has TRBV7-2 and TRBJ1-6; tentatively, D is TRBD1 (5 bases). Germline V gene sequence: CDR1 SGHTA, CDR2 FQGNSA. The length of the CDR3 is 15 residues. The ends were cut back, 6 bases at V and 7 bases at J, with 16 bases in the middle. Here the CDR3 reads CASREYGGRNSPLHF. CDR3 coding DNA: TGTGCCAGCAGGGAATACGGGGGACGGAATTCACCCCTCCACTTT.

The sample holds one count of this clone. The chain links TRBV28 to TRBJ1-2, with D possibly TRBD1 on 5 matching bases. The CDR3 is 13 residues long. V dropped 8 bases and J dropped 4 bases, with 14 bases sitting between them. Germline values: CDR1 MDHEN, CDR2 SYDVKM. The CDR3 here is CASQGLGGYGYTF. DNA of the CDR3: TGTGCCAGCCAGGGACTCGGGGGCTATGGCTACACCTTC.

The V gene is TRBV6-4, the J gene TRBJ1-2; D remains ambiguous. The V end lost 1 base, the J end lost 7 bases, and 13 bases lay between the germline ends. The V gene's germline CDR1 is MRHNA and CDR2 SNTAGT. The CDR3 consists of 14 residues. DNA for the CDR3: TGTGCCAGCAGTGACTGGCGACAAAAGTCTGGCTACACCTTC. Translation: CASSDWRQKSGYTF.

V usage is TRBV28 and J usage is TRBJ1-5; D is perhaps TRBD1 (5 bases). From germline, CDR1 is MDHEN and CDR2 SYDVKM. This CDR3 contains 15 residues. V was pared by 1 base and J by 6 bases, with 13 bases between. DNA of the CDR3: TGTGCCAGCAGTTTATACGTTGGGGGAGGTCAGCCCCAGCATTTT. Translated, it gives CASSLYVGGGQPQHF.

The chain uses TRBV3-1 (or the pseudogene TRBV3-2) and TRBJ2-5; 8 nucleotides agree with TRBD2. Germline trimming cut 1 base from V and 5 bases from J; bases unmatched to any gene: 3. Germline V gene sequence: CDR1 LGHDT, CDR2 YNNKEL (reference sequence). The CDR3 contains 14 residues. CDR3 amino acids: CASSQVPSGETQYF. DNA for the CDR3: TGTGCCAGCAGCCAAGTCCCTAGCGGGGAGACCCAGTACTTC.

The chain uses TRBV24-1 and TRBJ2-2; D is possibly TRBD2 (5 bases). In germline, CDR1 is KGHDR, CDR2 SFDVKD. Deletions cut 5 bases from V and 4 bases from J, with 13 bases between. The CDR3 is 15 amino acids. The DNA of the CDR3 is TGTGCCACCAGTGCGGTGGGAGTGGGCACCGGGGAGCTGTTTTTT. It encodes CATSAVGVGTGELFF.

This clone appeared a few times. J is TRBJ1-2 and V is TRBV5-1; possibly TRBD1 for D (5 bases). CDR1 and CDR2 from the germline V gene are SGHRS and YFSETQ. Trimming shortened V by 0 bases and J by 8 bases, and 11 bases separated the two germline ends. The CDR3 is 13 amino acids. The CDR3 sequence is CASSLEGVGGYTF. The DNA for the CDR3 is TGCGCCAGCAGCTTGGAAGGGGTAGGAGGCTACACCTTC.

The rearrangement links TRBV3-1 (or the pseudogene TRBV3-2) to TRBJ2-7; 7 bases line up with TRBD2. Trimming cost V 7 bases and J 2 bases; bases outside gene matches: 11. Germline-derived CDR1 and CDR2 are LGHDT and YNNKEL (reference sequence). The CDR3 is 15 amino acids. The CDR3, as DNA: TGTGCCAGCACCCGAATATCTAGCGGAACCTACGAGCAGTACTTC. Residues: CASTRISSGTYEQYF.

This chain joins TRBV7-9 and TRBJ1-6; D possibly corresponds to TRBD1 (5 bases). Trimming left V 4 bases short and J 7 bases short, with 17 bases between. This CDR3 is 16 amino acids long. The germline gives CDR1 SEHNR, CDR2 FQNEAQ (reference sequence). DNA of the CDR3: TGTGCCAGCAGCTACGACAGCCCGATAGGGAATTCACCCCTCCACTTT. Its protein is CASSYDSPIGNSPLHF.

The chain joins TRBV7-3 to TRBJ1-3; D is unresolved. V lost 5 bases and J 2 bases, leaving 7 bases between the germline ends. Germline-derived CDR1 and CDR2 are SGHTA and FQGTGA. The length of the CDR3 is 13 residues. The CDR3 sequence: CASSTDTGNTIYF. CDR3 in DNA: TGTGCCAGCAGCACTGACACTGGAAACACCATATATTTT. The full variable domain, in which reference TRBV7-3 and TRBJ1-3 provide the parts outside the CDR3, is GAGVSQTPSNKVTEKGKYVELRCDPISGHTALYWYRQSLGQGPEFLIYFQGTGAADDSGLPNDRFFAVRPEGSVSTLKIQRTERGDSAVYLCASSTDTGNTIYFGEGSWLTVV.